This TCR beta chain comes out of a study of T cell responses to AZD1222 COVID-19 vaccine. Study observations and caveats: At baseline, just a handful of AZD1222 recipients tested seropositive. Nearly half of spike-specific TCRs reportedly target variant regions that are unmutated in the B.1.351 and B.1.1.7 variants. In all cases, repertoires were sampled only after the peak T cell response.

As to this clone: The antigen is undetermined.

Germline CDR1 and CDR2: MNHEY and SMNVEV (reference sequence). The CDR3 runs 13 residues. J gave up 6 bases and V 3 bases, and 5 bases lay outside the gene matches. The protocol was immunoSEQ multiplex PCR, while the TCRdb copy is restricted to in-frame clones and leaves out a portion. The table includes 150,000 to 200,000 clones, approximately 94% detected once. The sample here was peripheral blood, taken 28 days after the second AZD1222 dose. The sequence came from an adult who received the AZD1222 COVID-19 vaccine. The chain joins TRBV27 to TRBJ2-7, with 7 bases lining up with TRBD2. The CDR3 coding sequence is TGTGCCAGCAGTTTTGGGAGGGCCAGCGAGCAGTACTTC. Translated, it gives CASSFGRASEQYF.